This T cell receptor beta chain comes out of a study of cytomegalovirus exposure and HLA in healthy donors. Regarding the study as a whole: A later analysis showed TCR association rates differing by HLA locus, peaking at DRB1 and lowest at HLA-C. Cytomegalovirus association was listed for under 200 TCR beta chains.

This clone appeared a single time. Its antigen is not known. This CDR3 region has 12 residues. V was cut by 1 base and J by 5 bases, with 8 bases left in between. Germline lookup yields CDR1 GTSNPN and CDR2 SVGIG (reference sequence). Use of 60 Vbeta and 13 Jbeta primers characterized the PCR. Repertoires were generated with immunoSEQ multiplex PCR, while TCRdb's copy carries only in-frame clones and drops some. There are around 41,000 clones in the sample; 68% occur only once, and about 4% lies in the top ten. The chain combines TRBV30 with TRBJ2-5; TRBD1 might be the D (5 bases). Sequencing was carried out using PBMCs. This sequence was found in a man aged 40-49 years in good health and CMV-seronegative. The CDR3 bases are TGTGCCTGGAGTGCCCGACAGGAGACCCAGTACTTC. The encoded protein is CAWSARQETQYF.